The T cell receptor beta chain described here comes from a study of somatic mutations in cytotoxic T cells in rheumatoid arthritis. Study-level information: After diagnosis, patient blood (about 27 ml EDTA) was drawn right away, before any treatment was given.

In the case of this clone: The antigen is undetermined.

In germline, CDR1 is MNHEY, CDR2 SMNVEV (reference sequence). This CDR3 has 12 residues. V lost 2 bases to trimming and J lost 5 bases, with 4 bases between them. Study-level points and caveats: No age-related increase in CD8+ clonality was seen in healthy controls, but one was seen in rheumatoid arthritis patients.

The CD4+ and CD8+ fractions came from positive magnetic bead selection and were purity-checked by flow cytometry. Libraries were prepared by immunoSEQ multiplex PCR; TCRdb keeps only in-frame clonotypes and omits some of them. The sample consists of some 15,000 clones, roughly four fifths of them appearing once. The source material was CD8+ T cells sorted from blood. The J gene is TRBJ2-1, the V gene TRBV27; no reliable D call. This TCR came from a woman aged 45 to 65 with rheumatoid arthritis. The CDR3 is CASSLRDNEQFF. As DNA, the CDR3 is TGTGCCAGCAGTTTACGAGACAATGAGCAGTTCTTC.